These 32 T cell receptor beta chains were all obtained from the same sample, sequenced in a study of T-cell memory formation after mild COVID-19. TCRdb reprocessed the 5' RACE reads with MiXCR, giving one entry per CDR3 protein. The sample lists roughly 340,000 distinct CDR3 sequences; about a sixth were seen once. Sequencing used PBMCs or a T cell subset sorted from them (not recorded which). All receptors come from a man in his late teens or twenties who had mild COVID-19 (a few samples of this study predate the infection). Cell type and time point are not known.

The chain is built from TRBV20-1 and TRBJ1-1, with D unresolved. The V and J ends lost 6 bases and 6 bases respectively, with 11 bases between them. The CDR3 spans 11 residues. Germline V gene lookup returns CDR1 DFQATT and CDR2 SNEGSKA (reference sequence). CDR3 region: CSADGSSEAFF. CDR3 DNA: TGCAGTGCGGACGGCAGCTCTGAAGCTTTCTTT.

The sample holds many counts of this clonotype. The chain has TRBV27 and TRBJ2-1, with 8 nucleotides matching TRBD2. V lost 7 bases and J lost 2; bases outside the gene matches: 10. Germline CDR1 MNHEY, CDR2 SMNVEV (reference sequence). The CDR3 covers 16 residues. DNA of the CDR3: TGTGCCAGCAACAATCGGGAGGGGACGGCCTACAATGAGCAGTTCTTC. Translation gives CASNNREGTAYNEQFF.

The J gene is TRBJ2-7, the V gene TRBV7-9, with 8 bases lining up with TRBD1. Germline V gene data show CDR1 as SEHNR and CDR2 as FQNEAQ (reference sequence). The CDR3 has 12 amino acids. V dropped 5 bases and J dropped 7; count of bases not matched to a gene: 4. The CDR3 loop reads CASSPGQEEQYF. The DNA of the CDR3 is TGTGCCAGCAGCCCGGGACAGGAAGAGCAGTACTTC.

This clonotype was seen more than once but under ten times. The J gene is TRBJ2-1, the V gene TRBV2, with D perhaps assigned TRBD1 or TRBD2 (5 bases each). V was pared by 6 bases and J by 5 bases, with 11 bases between. This CDR3 has 13 amino acids. Germline CDR1 SNHLY, CDR2 FYNNEI. The CDR3 is CASSRDADNEQFF. The CDR3 DNA follows: TGTGCCAGCAGCCGGGACGCAGACAATGAGCAGTTCTTC.

The chain employs TRBV2 and TRBJ2-2, with D perhaps assigned TRBD1 or TRBD2 (5 bases each). The germline CDR1 and CDR2 sequences are SNHLY and FYNNEI. The length of the CDR3 is 15 residues. Trimming took off 8 bases at V and 2 bases at J, with 15 bases between the two ends. This CDR3 reads CASATGPGNTGELFF. CDR3 nucleotide sequence: TGTGCCAGCGCCACGGGGCCGGGAAACACCGGGGAGCTGTTTTTT.

The chain is built from TRBV20-1 and TRBJ1-4, with a tentative D call TRBD1 (5 bases). Germline values: CDR1 DFQATT, CDR2 SNEGSKA (reference sequence). The CDR3 has 14 amino acids. V was shortened by 5 bases and J by 6 bases, with 16 bases between the two germline ends. The CDR3 is CSASWGSNDEKLFF. The DNA of the CDR3 is TGCAGTGCTTCATGGGGGTCTAATGATGAAAAACTGTTTTTT.

The table lists this clonotype with many counts. V usage is TRBV4-1 and J usage is TRBJ2-4; D gene uncertain. Trimming left V 4 bases short and J 5 bases short, with 9 bases between. The CDR3 loop spans 13 amino acids. The V gene's germline CDR1 is MGHRA and CDR2 YSYEKL. CDR3: CASSLDDQNIQYF. The CDR3 DNA reads as TGCGCCAGCAGCCTCGACGACCAAAACATTCAGTACTTC.

This clonotype was counted between two and nine times. V is TRBV6-5 and J is TRBJ2-5; 8 bases line up with TRBD2. V gave up 2 bases and J gave up 5 bases; unmatched junction bases: 7. The CDR3 is 15 residues long. CDR1 and CDR2 from the germline V gene are MNHEY and SVGAGI. CDR3 DNA sequence: TGTGCCAGCAGTTACGGTCGGGGGGGCGGCGAGACCCAGTACTTC. It specifies CASSYGRGGGETQYF.

The gene calls are TRBV6-5 and TRBJ2-3, with D perhaps TRBD2 (5 bases). The CDR3 is made up of 16 amino acids. Germline V lookup: CDR1 MNHEY, CDR2 SVGAGI. V lost 0 bases, J lost 6 bases, and 16 bases lay in between. The chain's CDR3 is CASSYSPSPRGDTQYF. In DNA, the CDR3 is TGTGCCAGCAGTTACTCGCCCAGCCCCCGCGGGGATACGCAGTATTTT.

V is TRBV6-5 and J is TRBJ2-1; 9 nucleotides agree with TRBD1. The CDR3 is made up of 17 amino acids. Germline trimming cut 2 bases from V and 3 bases from J; bases unmatched to any gene: 8. Germline loops: CDR1 MNHEY, CDR2 SVGAGI. CDR3 in DNA: TGTGCCAGCAGTTACACCGCCGGGACAGGGATCTACAATGAGCAGTTCTTC. Translating gives CASSYTAGTGIYNEQFF.

This clonotype appeared many times. This sequence joins TRBV4-3 and TRBJ1-5; D call uncertain. CDR1 is LGHNA, CDR2 YSLEER, per germline. The CDR3 sequence is 14 residues long. Trimming removed 0 bases from V and 6 bases from J, with 9 bases in between. The chain's CDR3 is CASSQERFGQPQHF. The CDR3 DNA reads as TGCGCCAGCAGCCAAGAACGATTCGGTCAGCCCCAGCATTTT.

This chain connects TRBV9 to TRBJ2-2, with 7 bases lining up with TRBD2. V lost 4 bases, J lost 7 bases, and 7 bases stayed unmatched. This CDR3 region has 14 residues. CDR1 SGDLS and CDR2 YYNGEE come from the germline V gene. The CDR3 region is CASSPGGSGGELFF. The CDR3 DNA is TGTGCCAGCAGCCCCGGGGGGTCGGGCGGGGAGCTGTTTTTT.

This clonotype was observed many times. The chain carries TRBV5-1 and TRBJ2-1; perhaps TRBD1 as D (6 bases). Germline assignment: CDR1 SGHRS and CDR2 YFSETQ. The CDR3 contains 12 residues. Trimming removed 2 bases at V and 9 bases at J, with 9 bases between. The CDR3 DNA follows: TGCGCCAGCAGCTTCAGGGGCTCTGAGCAGTTCTTC. Translating it yields CASSFRGSEQFF.

This clonotype has just a few counts. This chain connects TRBV7-9 to TRBJ2-1; TRBD1 agrees at 9 bases. This CDR3 has 16 residues. Germline-derived CDR1 and CDR2 are SEHNR and FQNEAQ (reference sequence). Trimming cost V 4 bases and J 6 bases; bases outside gene matches: 10. The CDR3 loop reads CASSSNRGRTSNEQFF. As DNA, the CDR3 is TGTGCCAGCAGCTCTAACAGGGGGCGTACGTCCAATGAGCAGTTCTTC. Supplemented by reference TRBV7-9 and TRBJ2-1, the full variable domain reads DTGVSQNPRHKITKRGQNVTFRCDPISEHNRLYWYRQTLGQGPEFLTYFQNEAQLEKSRLLSDRFSAERPKGSFSTLEIQRTEQGDSAMYLCASSSNRGRTSNEQFFGPGTRLTVL.

The gene calls are TRBV11-2 and TRBJ2-7; no definite D call. Germline V gives CDR1 SGHAT, CDR2 FQNNGV. The CDR3 covers 14 residues. The V and J ends lost 5 bases and 3 bases respectively, with 14 bases between them. CDR3 sequence (DNA): TGTGCCAGCAGCCCCTACAAGAATGGCTACGAGCAGTACTTC. Translating it yields CASSPYKNGYEQYF.

This chain joins TRBV4-3 and TRBJ2-3, with D perhaps given as TRBD1 or TRBD2 (6 bases each). CDR1 LGHNA and CDR2 YSLEER come from the germline V gene. Trimming stripped 1 base from V and 5 bases from J, with 16 bases between. The CDR3 loop spans 16 amino acids. The CDR3 region has the DNA TGCGCCAGCAGCCAAGTATCGCTGGGGGGCGGAGATACGCAGTATTTT. Translating it yields CASSQVSLGGGDTQYF.

This chain links TRBV20-1 with TRBJ1-5, with D possibly matching TRBD1 (6 bases). V lost 4 bases to trimming and J lost 6 bases, with 10 bases between them. The germline CDR1 and CDR2 sequences are DFQATT and SNEGSKA (reference sequence). The CDR3 consists of 12 residues. CDR3 nucleotide sequence: TGCAGTGCTACAGGGGACGGTCAGCCCCAGCATTTT. Its translation is CSATGDGQPQHF.

The V gene is TRBV7-9, the J gene TRBJ2-2, with 7 positions matching TRBD2. Germline lookup yields CDR1 SEHNR and CDR2 FQNEAQ (reference sequence). V lost 8 bases to trimming and J lost 2 bases; unmatched junction nucleotides: 14. The CDR3 contains 17 residues. CDR3 nucleotide sequence: TGTGCCAGCGGGGGACCGACTAAGCGGGGTAACACCGGGGAGCTGTTTTTT. This gives the protein CASGGPTKRGNTGELFF.

This clonotype came up a few times. This rearrangement joins TRBV5-6 to TRBJ2-5, with unresolved D. V lost 0 bases and J 1 base, leaving 10 bases between the germline ends. The CDR3 is 15 residues long. Germline CDR1 and CDR2: SGHDT and YYEEEE. CDR3 amino acids: CASSLVGRSQETQYF. The DNA of the CDR3 is TGTGCCAGCAGCTTGGTTGGCCGAAGCCAAGAGACCCAGTACTTC.

J is TRBJ2-3 and V is TRBV6-5; D is perhaps TRBD2 (5 bases). The CDR3 consists of 15 residues. CDR1 and CDR2 (germline): MNHEY, SVGAGI. The germline V and J ends were trimmed by 0 bases and 0 bases, with 7 bases remaining between them. The CDR3 region has the DNA TGTGCCAGCAGTTACTCGGGGAGCAGCACAGATACGCAGTATTTT. The encoded protein is CASSYSGSSTDTQYF.

V and J are TRBV7-9 and TRBJ2-7, with a tentative D call TRBD1 (5 bases). The CDR3 length is 17 residues. The V end lost 2 bases, the J end lost 3 bases, and 20 bases lay between the germline ends. CDR1 and CDR2 (germline): SEHNR, FQNEAQ (reference sequence). The CDR3 region is CASSLFRAVGWGYEQYF. CDR3 sequence (DNA): TGTGCCAGCAGCTTATTCAGGGCCGTAGGGTGGGGCTACGAGCAGTACTTC.

This sequence joins TRBV20-1 and TRBJ1-1; D is uncertain. Germline assignment: CDR1 DFQATT and CDR2 SNEGSKA (reference sequence). The CDR3 loop spans 11 amino acids. V lost 4 bases and J lost 6, with 9 bases in between. DNA of the CDR3: TGCAGTGCTAAGGTTACTTCTGAAGCTTTCTTT. Its translation: CSAKVTSEAFF.

This clonotype was seen at least ten times. The V call is TRBV6-2 or TRBV6-3, the J call TRBJ1-6; 9 bases are shared with TRBD1. V gave up 7 bases and J gave up 9 bases; unmatched junction bases: 10. Germline V CDR1 and CDR2: MNHEY, SVGEGT. The CDR3 consists of 15 residues. The CDR3 region is CASTDPGQGSSPLHF. In nucleotides, the CDR3 is TGTGCCAGCACCGACCCGGGACAGGGCAGTTCACCCCTCCACTTT.

This clonotype was found a few times. This chain links TRBV7-2 with TRBJ2-6; D is perhaps TRBD1 (5 bases). CDR3 length: 16 residues. CDR1 is SGHTA, CDR2 FQGNSA, per germline. With 2 bases removed from V and 0 bases from J, the gap between germline ends came to 8 bases. DNA of the CDR3: TGTGCCAGCAGCTTACAGGGTCTCTCTGGGGCCAACGTCCTGACTTTC. Its protein is CASSLQGLSGANVLTF.

The table lists this clonotype with a count of one. The genes are TRBV4-1 and TRBJ1-6; no firm D call. The CDR3 spans 14 residues. Trimming left V 1 base short and J 6 bases short, with 7 bases between. Germline assignment: CDR1 MGHRA and CDR2 YSYEKL. The chain's CDR3 is CASSQVRVNSPLHF. DNA for the CDR3: TGCGCCAGCAGCCAAGTTCGAGTTAATTCACCCCTCCACTTT.

This clonotype has ten or more counts. The chain joins TRBV7-9 to TRBJ2-2; TRBD1 aligns across 10 bases. CDR3 size: 16 residues. Germline CDR1 SEHNR, CDR2 FQNEAQ (reference sequence). V gave up 5 bases and J gave up 4 bases; unmatched junction bases: 7. This CDR3 reads CASSKYRDRGTGELFF. The DNA for the CDR3 is TGTGCCAGCAGCAAATACCGGGACAGGGGCACCGGGGAGCTGTTTTTT.

This chain links TRBV6-5 with TRBJ2-7, with 9 bases aligning to TRBD1. Trimming at V came to 1 base and at J to 4 bases, leaving 5 bases not matched to a gene. CDR3 length: 15 residues. In germline, CDR1 is MNHEY, CDR2 SVGAGI. CDR3 sequence (DNA): TGTGCCAGCAGTTACTTGGGACAGGGTATGTACGAGCAGTACTTC. This codes for CASSYLGQGMYEQYF.

V gene TRBV12-3 or TRBV12-4 combines with J gene TRBJ2-2; D ambiguous. This CDR3 spans 14 amino acids. Trimming removed 7 bases at V and 7 bases at J, with 16 bases between. The CDR3 here is CASTTGLLGGELFF. Here the CDR3 DNA reads TGTGCCAGCACCACGGGTCTATTGGGCGGGGAGCTGTTTTTT.

This clonotype was counted only a few times. The V call is TRBV20-1, the J call TRBJ1-5; 10 bases fit TRBD1. The ends lost 5 bases at V and 2 bases at J; junction bases unmatched: 6. Germline lookup yields CDR1 DFQATT and CDR2 SNEGSKA (reference sequence). The CDR3 has 15 amino acids. DNA of the CDR3: TGCAGTGCTGGGCAGACAGGGGGCGGCAATCAGCCCCAGCATTTT. This gives the protein CSAGQTGGGNQPQHF.

This clonotype was picked up a small number of times. The rearrangement uses TRBV7-2 and TRBJ1-1; no clear D gene. Germline lookup yields CDR1 SGHTA and CDR2 FQGNSA. Trimming removed 4 bases at V and 9 bases at J, with 12 bases between. The CDR3 is 12 residues long. CDR3 amino acids: CASSYPFRKAFF. CDR3 DNA sequence: TGTGCCAGCAGCTACCCGTTTAGAAAAGCTTTCTTT.

This clonotype was observed a handful of times. This rearrangement joins TRBV5-1 to TRBJ2-7, with 7 bases that match TRBD1. This CDR3 contains 15 residues. CDR1 is SGHRS, CDR2 YFSETQ, per germline. The V segment lost 3 bases and the J segment 1 base; nucleotides outside the gene matches: 7. CDR3 loop: CASSWGTADSYEQYV. Written as DNA, the CDR3 is TGCGCCAGCAGCTGGGGGACAGCAGATTCCTACGAGCAGTACGTC.

This clonotype was counted many times. The chain joins TRBV9 to TRBJ1-1, with D perhaps matching TRBD1 (5 bases). Germline V CDR1 and CDR2: SGDLS, YYNGEE. The CDR3 runs to 15 residues. Trimming pared 0 bases from V and 4 bases from J, leaving 13 bases between. CDR3 sequence (DNA): TGTGCCAGCAGCGTAGGCAGCCCAGGGACCACTGAAGCTTTCTTT. It translates to CASSVGSPGTTEAFF.